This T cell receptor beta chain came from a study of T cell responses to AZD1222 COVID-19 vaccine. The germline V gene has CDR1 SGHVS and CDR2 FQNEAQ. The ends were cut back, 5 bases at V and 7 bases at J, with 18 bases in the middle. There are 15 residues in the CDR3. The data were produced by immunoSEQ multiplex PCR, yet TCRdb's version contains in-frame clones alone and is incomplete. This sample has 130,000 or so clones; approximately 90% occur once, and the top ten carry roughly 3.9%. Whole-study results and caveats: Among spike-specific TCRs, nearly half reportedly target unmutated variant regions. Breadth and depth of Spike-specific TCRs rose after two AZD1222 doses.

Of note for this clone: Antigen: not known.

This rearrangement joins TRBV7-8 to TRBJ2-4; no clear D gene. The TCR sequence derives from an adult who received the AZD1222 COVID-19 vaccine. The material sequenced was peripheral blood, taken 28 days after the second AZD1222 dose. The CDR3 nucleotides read TGTGCCAGCAGCCCCACCCTCAATTTGGCGAACATTCAGTACTTC. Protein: CASSPTLNLANIQYF.